The entry that follows covers one TCR beta chain sequence. Sequencing was performed with immunoSEQ multiplex PCR; in TCRdb, only in-frame clones are kept and a portion is missing. The sample holds about 73,000 clones, about 94% seen once. This record comes from a study of cytomegalovirus exposure and HLA in healthy donors. The clonotype comes from a woman between 18 and 29 years old in good health and CMV-seronegative. Sequencing was performed on PBMCs.

CDR3 sequence reads: CASSPARTSGGYEQYF. The CDR3 nucleotides are TGTGCCAGCAGCCCAGCCCGGACTAGCGGGGGCTACGAGCAGTACTTC. The gene calls are TRBV7-6 and TRBJ2-7, with TRBD2 matching over 13 bases. V lost 5 bases, J lost 3 bases, and 7 bases stayed unmatched. CDR3 size: 16 residues. Germline loops: CDR1 SGHVS, CDR2 FNYEAQ.